These 16 T cell receptor beta chains were sequenced from one sample in a study of TET2 disruption in CD19-targeted CAR T cells. The antigens these receptors bind are not known. The treatment was: autologous CTL019 cells: CD19 CAR with 4-1BB and CD3 zeta domains. The assay was immunoSEQ multiplex PCR, and TCRdb's table has in-frame clones only and misses some. This listing includes under 30,000 clones. Sequencing used CD8- CAR+ T cells sorted from cultured blood T cells, obtained for CD19 CAR T cell therapy. Subset specified: CD8-negative CAR-positive T cells from the infusion product. The receptors stem from a man between 65 and 79 years old with chronic lymphocytic leukemia.

A remark on this clone: The read halts 3 residues ahead of the CDR3 end, with the missing end drawn from the germline J gene. This chain links TRBV20-1 with TRBJ2-1, with 9 bases fitting TRBD2. The J segment lost 8 bases and the V segment lost 3 bases, leaving 14 bases of the junction unmatched. The CDR3 has 16 amino acids. Germline V gives CDR1 DFQATT, CDR2 SNEGSKA (reference sequence). The CDR3 reads CSASSGTSRFADEQFF. The CDR3 DNA, read in part, is TGCAGTGCTAGTTCCGGGACTAGCAGGTTCGCCGATGAG.

As regards this clone: An end of the junction differs from the germline gene, which may be a read error. The CDR3 is cut off 3 residues early in the read; its end comes from the germline J gene. The chain recombines TRBV4-2 with TRBJ2-7, with 9 bases lining up with TRBD2. CDR1 LGHNA and CDR2 YNFKEQ come from the germline V gene. CDR3 length equals 16 residues. CDR3 sequence reads: CASSQVASSGAYEQYF. CDR3 DNA (partial): TGCGCCAGCAGCCAAGTGGCGTCTAGCGGGGCCTACGAG.

About this clone itself: The CDR3 extends 3 residues past the end of the read, so its final part is completed from the germline J gene. The chain carries TRBV5-3 and TRBJ1-6; 8 bases are shared with TRBD1. TRBV5-3 is noted as an ORF with a role that remains uncertain. The V gene end was trimmed by 3 bases and the J gene end by 4 bases; junction bases not matched to a gene: 12. The length of the CDR3 is 18 residues. The chain's CDR3 is CARSSDNRGKRYNSPLHF. The part of the CDR3 DNA that was read is TGTGCCAGAAGCTCGGACAACAGGGGGAAACGTTATAATTCACCC.

The CDR3 is CASSQRRGSTNYGYTF. The sequenced CDR3 bases are TGTGCCAGCAGCCAAAGGAGGGGCAGTACCAACTATGGC. The rearrangement joins TRBV4-2 to TRBJ1-2; tentative D call: TRBD1 (5 bases). The CDR3 goes on 3 residues after the read ends, and that part is filled in from the germline J gene. V lost 2 bases and J lost 2, with 15 bases in between. The CDR3 spans 16 residues. Germline CDR1 reads LGHNA; CDR2 reads YNFKEQ.

The CDR3 region is CASRTGLNQPQHF. The DNA read from the CDR3 is TGTGCCAGTAGGACAGGGTTAAATCAGCCC. The V gene is TRBV19, the J gene TRBJ1-5; 7 bases fit TRBD1. The sequence runs out 3 residues before the end of the CDR3; the remainder is reconstructed from the germline J gene. In germline, CDR1 is LNHDA, CDR2 SQIVND (reference sequence). The CDR3 sequence is 13 residues long. V lost 6 bases and J lost 4; bases outside the gene matches: 3.

On this clone: The CDR3 end falls 3 residues outside the read, so it is completed with the germline J gene. This chain connects TRBV20-1 to TRBJ2-7, with TRBD1 matching over 7 bases. CDR3 length equals 13 residues. CDR1 is DFQATT, CDR2 SNEGSKA, per germline (reference sequence). V shed 6 bases, J shed 4 bases, and the junction held 9 bases outside the gene matches. The CDR3 sequence: CSAVGQKIYEQYF. The sequenced part of the CDR3 DNA is TGCAGTGCCGTGGGACAGAAAATTTACGAG.

Turning to this clone: The read ends 3 residues early relative to the CDR3; the germline J gene fills the gap. The chain recombines TRBV2 with TRBJ1-6; TRBD1 agrees at 11 bases. Germline V gene sequence: CDR1 SNHLY, CDR2 FYNNEI. Trimming cost V 6 bases and J 7 bases; bases outside gene matches: 8. CDR3 length: 16 amino acids. This CDR3 is CASRGGQGAQNSPLHF. The part of the CDR3 DNA that was read is TGTGCCAGCAGGGGCGGACAGGGGGCGCAAAATTCACCC.

Notes on this clone: The CDR3 end lies 3 residues beyond the end of the read and is filled in from the germline J gene. This chain joins TRBV7-9 and TRBJ1-2; 7 bases map to TRBD1. The CDR3 spans 12 residues. CDR1 is SEHNR, CDR2 FQNEAQ, per germline (reference sequence). CDR3 residues: CASSKGTDTYTF. The CDR3 bases that were read are TGTGCCAGCAGTAAGGGGACAGATACC.

Note on this clone: The CDR3 end is not reached by the read, which stops 3 residues before it; the germline J gene fills it in. V usage is TRBV20-1 and J usage is TRBJ2-4; D might be TRBD1 (7 bases). Germline CDR1 and CDR2: DFQATT and SNEGSKA (reference sequence). The CDR3 consists of 15 residues. The chain's CDR3 is CSARNLGGGGDGQYF. The CDR3 DNA, read in part, is TGCAGTGCTAGAAACTTAGGAGGAGGGGGCGATGGT.

A note on this clone: An end of the junction differs from the germline gene, which may be a read error. The sequence runs out 3 residues before the end of the CDR3; the remainder is reconstructed from the germline J gene. Other DNA sequences from this sample encode an identical CDR3 as well. The chain joins TRBV7-9 to TRBJ1-3; D may be TRBD1 (6 bases). The CDR3 is 15 residues long. Per the germline V gene, CDR1 is SEHNR and CDR2 is FQNEAQ (reference sequence). CDR3 DNA, as far as it was read: TGTGCCAGCAGCCGTGACAGGACCTCTGGAAACACT. Amino acids: CASSRDRTSGNT. The full-length CDR3 reads as CASSRDRTSGNTIYF.

Of note for this clone: Read data end 3 residues before the CDR3 end; the end is taken from the germline J gene. The chain combines TRBV6-1 with TRBJ1-6; a weak D match, TRBD1 (6 bases). Trimming removed 4 bases at V and 7 bases at J, with 14 bases between. The germline V gene encodes CDR1 MNHNS and CDR2 SASEGT. This CDR3 spans 15 amino acids. The covered CDR3 bases are TGTGCCAGCAGTGCCACACCGGGACAAAATTCACCC. This encodes CASSATPGQNSP. In full, the CDR3 reads CASSATPGQNSPLHF.

The DNA read from the CDR3 is TGTGCCAGCAGCGCCGGGACAGGCGGTGGCACTGAA. It codes for CASSAGTGGGTE. In full, the CDR3 is CASSAGTGGGTEAFF. The chain employs TRBV11-2 and TRBJ1-1, with 8 bases that match TRBD1. The read terminates 3 residues before the CDR3 end, so the remaining end is supplied by the germline J gene. The CDR3 has 15 residues. Trimming cost V 5 bases and J 4 bases; bases outside gene matches: 9. Germline V gene sequence: CDR1 SGHAT, CDR2 FQNNGV.

A note on this clone: The DNA ends 3 residues before the CDR3 does, and the rest of the CDR3 is filled in from the germline J gene. The V call is TRBV6-2 or TRBV6-3, the J call TRBJ2-3; 10 positions agree with TRBD2. Germline CDR1 and CDR2: MNHEY and SVGEGT. CDR3 size: 17 residues. Germline trimming cut 0 bases from V and 5 bases from J; bases unmatched to any gene: 8. The part of the CDR3 DNA that was read is TGTGCCAGCAGTTACTCGAAAGCTAGCGGGGGACTAGATACG. Protein sequence: CASSYSKASGGLDT. The complete CDR3 sequence is CASSYSKASGGLDTQYF.

As regards this clone: The DNA ends 3 residues before the CDR3 does, and the rest of the CDR3 is filled in from the germline J gene. V and J are TRBV6-2 or TRBV6-3 and TRBJ2-4; tentatively, D is TRBD1 (5 bases). This CDR3 is 13 amino acids long. CDR1 is MNHEY and CDR2 is SVGEGT in the germline V gene. CDR3 DNA, as far as it was read: TGTGCCAGCAGTTACACAGGTAATCAGCCT. Translated: CASSYTGNQP. The entire CDR3 protein is CASSYTGNQPQYF.

About this clone: With the read ending 3 residues before the CDR3 end, the germline J gene is used to fill in that end. V gene TRBV6-2 or TRBV6-3 combines with J gene TRBJ2-4; no firm D call. The CDR3 contains 11 residues. Germline CDR1 MNHEY, CDR2 SVGEGT. The CDR3 loop reads CASSSGSSQYF. The DNA read from the CDR3 is TGTGCCAGCAGTTCTGGCTCGTCT.

Of note for this clone: The read ends 3 residues early relative to the CDR3; the germline J gene fills the gap. The rearrangement joins TRBV5-1 to TRBJ2-5; the match to TRBD1 covers 8 bases. V trimming: 4 bases; J trimming: 3 bases; junction bases outside the gene matches: 2. In germline, CDR1 is SGHRS, CDR2 YFSETQ. CDR3 length: 13 amino acids. CDR3 DNA (partial): TGCGCCAGCAGCCCGGGACAGGAAGAGACC. Translated, it gives CASSPGQEET. The complete CDR3 reads CASSPGQEETQYF.